This T cell receptor (beta chain) came from a study of T cell responses to AZD1222 COVID-19 vaccine. Points from the study as a whole: Reportedly, nearly half of unique spike TCRs recognized epitopes outside B.1.351/B.1.1.7 mutations. Sampled repertoires all dated from after the peak T cell response. The number of AZD1222 recipients seropositive at baseline was only five or six.

On this clone: Its specificity is not known.

Repertoires were generated with immunoSEQ multiplex PCR, while TCRdb's copy carries only in-frame clones and drops some. The table lists approximately 150,000 clones, more than 80% of them singletons. CDR3 size: 17 residues. The germline gives CDR1 SGHTS, CDR2 YDEGEE. V gave up 0 bases and J gave up 1 base, with 11 bases separating them. The chain couples TRBV5-8 to TRBJ2-6, with a tentative D call TRBD1 (5 bases). The TCR comes from an adult who received the AZD1222 COVID-19 vaccine. Sample: peripheral blood, taken 28 days after the second AZD1222 dose. In DNA, the CDR3 is TGTGCCAGCAGCTTGGTTACAGGATCATCTGGGGCCAACGTCCTGACTTTC. This translates into CASSLVTGSSGANVLTF.